A selection of T cell receptor beta chains follows, all from one sample in a study of blood T cell repertoires in COVID-19. Profiled with immunoSEQ multiplex PCR; TCRdb holds only in-frame clones, not every one. The data show some 140,000 clones, roughly 80% seen once. Sequenced: PBMCs or T cells enriched from blood (not recorded which). These receptors were collected from a man between 35 and 55 years old with acute COVID-19. Each CDR3 is given with its conserved first and last residue. Each record gives: CDR3 DNA, CDR3 protein, clone size, V gene, J gene, D gene. A D gene is named only where the DNA matches it firmly. Clone sizes are given selectively: once, few, many, or a class where the clone is expanded.

DNA: TGTGCCAGTAGTAGACAGGGGGAGGTAGATACGCAGTATTTT
CDR3: CASSRQGEVDTQYF
size: .
V: TRBV19
J: TRBJ2-3
D: TRBD1

DNA: TGTGCCAGTAGTACACCCCGGGACTCTGGAAACACCATATATTTT
CDR3: CASSTPRDSGNTIYF
size: .
V: TRBV19
J: TRBJ1-3
D: .

DNA: TGTGCCTGGAGTGTGACAGGGGGTATCTCTGAAGCTTTCTTT
CDR3: CAWSVTGGISEAFF
size: .
V: TRBV30
J: TRBJ1-1
D: TRBD1

DNA: TGCGCCAGCAGCTTGGTCGGAGGGGGCGTTGATTCACCCCTCCACTTT
CDR3: CASSLVGGGVDSPLHF
size: few
V: TRBV5-1
J: TRBJ1-6
D: TRBD1

DNA: TGTGCCAGTAGTCGACAGAACGAAGCTTTCTTT
CDR3: CASSRQNEAFF
size: .
V: TRBV19
J: TRBJ1-1
D: .

DNA: TGTGCCAGCCGTATTCTAAACACTGAAGCTTTCTTT
CDR3: CASRILNTEAFF
size: .
V: TRBV12-3/TRBV12-4
J: TRBJ1-1
D: .

DNA: TGTGCCAGCAGCCGGGGCTCTGGAAACACCATATATTTT
CDR3: CASSRGSGNTIYF
size: .
V: TRBV12-3/TRBV12-4
J: TRBJ1-3
D: .

DNA: TGTGCCAGCAGTTTATTAGCTTCGGGTGAGCAGTTCTTC
CDR3: CASSLLASGEQFF
size: .
V: TRBV28
J: TRBJ2-1
D: .

DNA: TGTGCCAGCAGTGAATTCAGGGGGCAGGGGAACACTGAAGCTTTCTTT
CDR3: CASSEFRGQGNTEAFF
size: .
V: TRBV25-1
J: TRBJ1-1
D: TRBD1

DNA: TGCGCCAGCAGCTCCGGGGAGTACACAGATACGCAGTATTTT
CDR3: CASSSGEYTDTQYF
size: .
V: TRBV5-1
J: TRBJ2-3
D: .

DNA: TGCAGTGCTAGTAGGGCGTATTTAGCGAATGAGCAGTTCTTC
CDR3: CSASRAYLANEQFF
size: .
V: TRBV20-1
J: TRBJ2-1
D: .

DNA: TGTGCCACCAGCCGAAGCGGGACAGGGAGGGGTACAGATACGCAGTATTTT
CDR3: CATSRSGTGRGTDTQYF
size: .
V: TRBV24-1
J: TRBJ2-3
D: TRBD1

DNA: TGCAGCGTTGAGATAGCCACCGAGCAGTACTTC
CDR3: CSVEIATEQYF
size: once
V: TRBV29-1
J: TRBJ2-7
D: .